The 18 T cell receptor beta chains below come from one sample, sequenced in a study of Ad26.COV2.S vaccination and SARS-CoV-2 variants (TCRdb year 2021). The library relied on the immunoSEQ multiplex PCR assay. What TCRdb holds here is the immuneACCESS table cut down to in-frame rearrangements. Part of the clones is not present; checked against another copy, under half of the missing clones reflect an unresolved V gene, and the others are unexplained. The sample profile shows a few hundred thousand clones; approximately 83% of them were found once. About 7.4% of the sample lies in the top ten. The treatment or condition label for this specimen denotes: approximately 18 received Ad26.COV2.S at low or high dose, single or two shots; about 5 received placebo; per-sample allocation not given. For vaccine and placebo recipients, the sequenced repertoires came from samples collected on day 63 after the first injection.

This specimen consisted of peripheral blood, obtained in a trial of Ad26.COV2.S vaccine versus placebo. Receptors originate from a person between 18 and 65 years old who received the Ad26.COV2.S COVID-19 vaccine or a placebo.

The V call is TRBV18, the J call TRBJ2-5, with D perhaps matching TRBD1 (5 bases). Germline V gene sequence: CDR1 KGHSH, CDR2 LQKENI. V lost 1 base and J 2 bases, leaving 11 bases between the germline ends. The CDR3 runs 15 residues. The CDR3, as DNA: TGTGCCAGCTCACCACGGGCAGGGCTTCAAGAGACCCAGTACTTC. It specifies CASSPRAGLQETQYF. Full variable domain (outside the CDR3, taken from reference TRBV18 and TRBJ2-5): NAGVMQNPRHLVRRRGQEARLRCSPMKGHSHVYWYRQLPEEGLKFMVYLQKENIIDESGMPKERFSAEFPKEGPSILRIQQVVRGDSAAYFCASSPRAGLQETQYFGPGTRLLVL.

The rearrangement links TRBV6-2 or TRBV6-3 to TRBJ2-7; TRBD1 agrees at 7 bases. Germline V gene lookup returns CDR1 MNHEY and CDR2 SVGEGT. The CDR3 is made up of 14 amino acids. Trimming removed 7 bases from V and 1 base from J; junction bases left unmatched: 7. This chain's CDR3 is CASNPRDRSYEQYF. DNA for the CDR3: TGTGCCAGCAACCCCCGGGACAGATCCTACGAGCAGTACTTC.

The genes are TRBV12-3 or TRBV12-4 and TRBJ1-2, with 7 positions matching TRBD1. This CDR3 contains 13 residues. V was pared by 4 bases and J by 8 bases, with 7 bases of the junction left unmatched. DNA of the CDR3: TGTGCCAGCAGTTACCTCGACAGGGACGGCTACACCTTC. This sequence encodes CASSYLDRDGYTF.

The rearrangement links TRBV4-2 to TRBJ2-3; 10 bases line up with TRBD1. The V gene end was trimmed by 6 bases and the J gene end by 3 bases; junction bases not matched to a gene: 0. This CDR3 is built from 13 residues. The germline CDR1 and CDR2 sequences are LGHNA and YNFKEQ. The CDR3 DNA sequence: TGTGCCAGCAGGGACAGGGGGACAGATACGCAGTATTTT. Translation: CASRDRGTDTQYF.

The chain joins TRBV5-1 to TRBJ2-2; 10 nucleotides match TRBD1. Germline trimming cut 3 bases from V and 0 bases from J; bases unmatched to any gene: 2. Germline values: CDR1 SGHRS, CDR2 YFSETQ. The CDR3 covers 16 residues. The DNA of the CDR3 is TGCGCCAGCAGCTCAGGACAGGGGGCGAACACCGGGGAGCTGTTTTTT. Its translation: CASSSGQGANTGELFF.

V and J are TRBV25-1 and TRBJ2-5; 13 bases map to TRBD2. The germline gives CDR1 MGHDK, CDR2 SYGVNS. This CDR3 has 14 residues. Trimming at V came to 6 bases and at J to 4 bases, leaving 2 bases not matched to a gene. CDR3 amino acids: CASSGTSGTETQYF. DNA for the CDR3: TGTGCCAGCAGCGGGACTAGCGGGACAGAGACCCAGTACTTC.

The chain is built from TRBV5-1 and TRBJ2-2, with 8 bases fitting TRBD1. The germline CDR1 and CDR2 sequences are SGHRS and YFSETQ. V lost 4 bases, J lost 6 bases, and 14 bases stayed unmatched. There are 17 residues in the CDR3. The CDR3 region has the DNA TGCGCCAGCAGCCTGAGATCAGGGGGCAGGGTCGCCGGGGAGCTGTTTTTT. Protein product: CASSLRSGGRVAGELFF.

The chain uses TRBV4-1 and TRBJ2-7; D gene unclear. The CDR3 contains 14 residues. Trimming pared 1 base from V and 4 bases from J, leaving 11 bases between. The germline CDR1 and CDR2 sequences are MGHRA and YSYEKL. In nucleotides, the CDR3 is TGCGCCAGCAGCCAAGGGGAATGGCTATACGAGCAGTACTTC. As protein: CASSQGEWLYEQYF.

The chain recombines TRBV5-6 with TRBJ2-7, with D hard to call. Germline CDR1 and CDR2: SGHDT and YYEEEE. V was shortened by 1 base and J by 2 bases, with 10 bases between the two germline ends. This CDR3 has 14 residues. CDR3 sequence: CASSLLAETYEQYF. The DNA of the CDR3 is TGTGCCAGCAGCTTGTTGGCGGAGACCTACGAGCAGTACTTC.

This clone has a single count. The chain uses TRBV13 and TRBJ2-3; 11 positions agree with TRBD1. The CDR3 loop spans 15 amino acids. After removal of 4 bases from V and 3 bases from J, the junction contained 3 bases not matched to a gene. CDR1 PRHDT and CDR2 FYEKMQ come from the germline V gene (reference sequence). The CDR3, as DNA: TGTGCCAGCAGCTCCCGGGACAGGGGGACAGATACGCAGTATTTT. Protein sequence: CASSSRDRGTDTQYF.

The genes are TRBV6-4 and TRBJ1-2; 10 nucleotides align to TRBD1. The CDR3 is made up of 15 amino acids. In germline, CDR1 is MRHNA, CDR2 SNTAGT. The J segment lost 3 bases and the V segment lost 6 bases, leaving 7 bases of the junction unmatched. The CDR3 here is CASRVDRGRDYGYTF. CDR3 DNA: TGTGCCAGCAGAGTAGACAGGGGGCGCGACTATGGCTACACCTTC.

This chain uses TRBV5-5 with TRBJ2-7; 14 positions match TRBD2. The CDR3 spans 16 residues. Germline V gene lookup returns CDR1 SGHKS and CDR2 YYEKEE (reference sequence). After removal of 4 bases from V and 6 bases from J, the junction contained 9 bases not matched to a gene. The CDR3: CASSGMTSGRAGEQYF. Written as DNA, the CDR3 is TGTGCCAGCAGCGGAATGACTAGCGGGAGGGCCGGCGAGCAGTACTTC.

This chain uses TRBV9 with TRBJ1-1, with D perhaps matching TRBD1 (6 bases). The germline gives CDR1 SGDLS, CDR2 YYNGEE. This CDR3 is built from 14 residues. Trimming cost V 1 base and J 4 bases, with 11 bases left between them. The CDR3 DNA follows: TGTGCCAGCAGCGTATATTTAGGGGGCACTGAAGCTTTCTTT. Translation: CASSVYLGGTEAFF.

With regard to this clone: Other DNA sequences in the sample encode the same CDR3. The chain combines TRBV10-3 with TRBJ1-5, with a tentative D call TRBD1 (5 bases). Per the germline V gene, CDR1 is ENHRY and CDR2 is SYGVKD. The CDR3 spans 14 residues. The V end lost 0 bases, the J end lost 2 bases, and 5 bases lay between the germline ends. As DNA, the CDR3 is TGTGCCATCAGTGAGTCGACAGGCAATCAGCCCCAGCATTTT. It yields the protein CAISESTGNQPQHF.

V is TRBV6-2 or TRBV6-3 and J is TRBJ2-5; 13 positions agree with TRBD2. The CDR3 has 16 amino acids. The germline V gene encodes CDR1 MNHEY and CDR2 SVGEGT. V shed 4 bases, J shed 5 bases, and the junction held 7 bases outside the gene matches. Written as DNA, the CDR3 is TGTGCCAGCAGTTTTGGGGGACTAGCGGGGAGCGAGACCCAGTACTTC. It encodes CASSFGGLAGSETQYF.

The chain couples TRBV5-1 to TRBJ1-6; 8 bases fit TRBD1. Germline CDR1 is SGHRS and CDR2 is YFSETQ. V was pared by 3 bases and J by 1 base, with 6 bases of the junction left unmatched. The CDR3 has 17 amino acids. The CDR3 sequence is CASSYGQGGSYNSPLHF. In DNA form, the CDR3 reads TGCGCCAGCAGCTACGGACAGGGAGGGTCCTATAATTCACCCCTCCACTTT.

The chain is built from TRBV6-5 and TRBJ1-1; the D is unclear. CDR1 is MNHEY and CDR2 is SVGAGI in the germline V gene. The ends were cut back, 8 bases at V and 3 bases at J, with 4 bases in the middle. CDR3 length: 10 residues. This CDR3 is CASWDTEAFF. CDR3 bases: TGTGCCAGCTGGGACACTGAAGCTTTCTTT.

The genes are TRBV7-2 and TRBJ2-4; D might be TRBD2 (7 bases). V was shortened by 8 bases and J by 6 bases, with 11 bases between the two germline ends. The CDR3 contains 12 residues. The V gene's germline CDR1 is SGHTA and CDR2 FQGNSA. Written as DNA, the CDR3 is TGTGCCAGCCGGGGGGCGGGAAACATTCAGTACTTC. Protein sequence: CASRGAGNIQYF.